The 27 T cell receptor beta chains presented below share a single source sample, sequenced in a study of monozygotic twins with inflammatory bowel disease. TCRdb re-called the 5' RACE reads and gives one entry per CDR3 protein, without DNA. The sample includes about 160,000 distinct CDR3 sequences. Sequenced input: blood. These TCRs come from a human donor with ulcerative colitis or Crohn's disease, or a healthy co-twin of an affected twin (not recorded which).

The chain uses TRBV12-3 or TRBV12-4 and TRBJ2-7; lacking DNA, the TRBD1 call made by TCRdb goes unchecked. The CDR3 loop spans 14 amino acids. CDR3 protein: CASSLWDLGDEQYF.

The CDR3: CASTRSNQPQHF. The chain has TRBV12-3 or TRBV12-4 and TRBJ1-5. The CDR3 consists of 12 residues.

This chain joins TRBV12-5 and TRBJ2-1; the D call of TRBD1 rests on TCRdb alone, since no DNA is present to check it. Germline V gene data show CDR1 as LGHNT and CDR2 as FRNRAP. CDR3 length: 17 residues. CDR3 amino acids: CASGEILLGQIYNEQFF.

V is TRBV24-1 and J is TRBJ1-1; the D gene TCRdb calls, TRBD1, cannot be checked with no DNA. Per germline, CDR1 KGHDR and CDR2 SFDVKD. The CDR3 spans 16 residues. CDR3 region: CATKGTASSGDTEAFF.

The gene calls are TRBV4-3 and TRBJ2-3; TCRdb selects TRBD2, and the lack of DNA leaves this call unchecked. The germline gives CDR1 LGHNA, CDR2 YSLEER. The CDR3 consists of 18 residues. CDR3 in amino acids: CASSPQEAGEATTHTQYF.

The chain is built from TRBV5-4 and TRBJ1-2. CDR1 is SGHNT, CDR2 YYREEE, per germline (reference sequence). The CDR3 extends over 15 amino acids. The CDR3 sequence is CASSLGDKRQYGYTF.

The chain combines TRBV5-1 with TRBJ1-4. The CDR3 contains 15 residues. Germline V CDR1 and CDR2: SGHRS, YFSETQ. CDR3 loop: CASSVVGATNEKLFF.

The chain's CDR3 is CASSLYGRNTEAFF. This chain links TRBV7-9 with TRBJ1-1. The V gene's germline CDR1 is SEHNR and CDR2 FQNEAQ (reference sequence). This CDR3 is built from 14 residues.

This chain's CDR3 is CASSLVPGLNSPLHF. The chain links TRBV27 to TRBJ1-6; TCRdb's D gene call, TRBD1, goes unchecked for lack of DNA. Germline loops: CDR1 MNHEY, CDR2 SMNVEV (reference sequence). CDR3 size: 15 residues.

The chain uses TRBV28 and TRBJ2-7; checking the TCRdb D call of TRBD1 is not possible without DNA. Germline CDR1 is MDHEN and CDR2 is SYDVKM. The CDR3 is made up of 14 amino acids. The CDR3 spells CASNKRGTGAEQYF.

The chain couples TRBV20-1 to TRBJ1-6. The germline V gene has CDR1 DFQATT and CDR2 SNEGSKA (reference sequence). The length of the CDR3 is 14 residues. The CDR3 protein is CSARVTYSYSPLHF.

V is TRBV20-1 and J is TRBJ2-7; TCRdb gives TRBD1 as the D gene, but with no DNA this cannot be confirmed. The CDR3 length is 13 residues. Per the germline V gene, CDR1 is DFQATT and CDR2 is SNEGSKA (reference sequence). The CDR3 sequence: CSARPTVRVEQYF.

This sequence joins TRBV4-1 and TRBJ2-7; TCRdb returns TRBD2, unconfirmable since there is no DNA. Germline CDR1 is MGHRA and CDR2 is YSYEKL. This CDR3 has 17 residues. The CDR3 spells CASSQGMEAGGSYEQYF.

The chain employs TRBV28 and TRBJ2-3; lacking DNA, the TRBD1 call made by TCRdb goes unchecked. The CDR3 is made up of 16 amino acids. CDR1 MDHEN and CDR2 SYDVKM come from the germline V gene. The CDR3 loop is CASSFGQGGGTDTQYF.

The rearrangement joins TRBV12-3 or TRBV12-4 to TRBJ2-5; no DNA is available, so the TRBD1 call from TCRdb remains unchecked. The CDR3 has 15 amino acids. The CDR3 spells CASSPPGGHKETQYF.

The chain joins TRBV5-1 to TRBJ2-1; TCRdb lists TRBD2, though no DNA is available to test this call. Germline lookup yields CDR1 SGHRS and CDR2 YFSETQ. CDR3 length: 15 residues. The CDR3 loop is CASSSLAGEDGEQFF.

This rearrangement joins TRBV5-1 to TRBJ2-1. CDR3 size: 14 residues. Per germline, CDR1 SGHRS and CDR2 YFSETQ. The CDR3 is CASSLVGTVNEQFF.

J is TRBJ2-7 and V is TRBV4-1; the TRBD2 assignment by TCRdb is unverifiable without DNA. Germline V gene sequence: CDR1 MGHRA, CDR2 YSYEKL. The CDR3 runs to 16 residues. CDR3 sequence: CASSQGLVGRINEQYF.

This chain connects TRBV20-1 to TRBJ2-1; TCRdb selects TRBD2, and the lack of DNA leaves this call unchecked. Germline lookup yields CDR1 DFQATT and CDR2 SNEGSKA (reference sequence). The CDR3 sequence is 12 residues long. CDR3 residues: CSTGTSYNEQFF.

This chain uses TRBV29-1 with TRBJ1-6; the TRBD1 assignment by TCRdb is unverifiable without DNA. Germline values: CDR1 SQVTM, CDR2 ANQGSEA. The CDR3 extends over 13 amino acids. This CDR3 reads CSVALTGDSPLHF.

J is TRBJ2-5 and V is TRBV9; TCRdb returns TRBD2, unconfirmable since there is no DNA. The CDR3 extends over 16 amino acids. Germline assignment: CDR1 SGDLS and CDR2 YYNGEE. CDR3 residues: CASSSRTSGGEGTQYF. Filled out from reference TRBV9 and TRBJ2-5, the complete variable domain reads DSGVTQTPKHLITATGQRVTLRCSPRSGDLSVYWYQQSLDQGLQFLIQYYNGEERAKGNILERFSAQQFPDLHSELNLSSLELGDSALYFCASSSRTSGGEGTQYFGPGTRLLVL.

The V gene is TRBV20-1, the J gene TRBJ1-6; the D call of TRBD1 rests on TCRdb alone, since no DNA is present to check it. The CDR3 is made up of 14 amino acids. Germline-derived CDR1 and CDR2 are DFQATT and SNEGSKA (reference sequence). The CDR3 here is CSPQGKSYNSPLHF.

The chain couples TRBV29-1 to TRBJ2-3; TCRdb outputs TRBD2, but without DNA this stays unchecked. The CDR3 loop spans 14 amino acids. In germline, CDR1 is SQVTM, CDR2 ANQGSEA. CDR3 sequence reads: CSTLSGRATDTQYF.

V gene TRBV19 combines with J gene TRBJ1-6. CDR3 length: 15 residues. CDR1 is LNHDA, CDR2 SQIVND, per germline (reference sequence). The CDR3 protein is CASSISAGSDSPLHF.

This chain links TRBV7-3 with TRBJ2-3; the TCRdb D gene call, TRBD2, has no DNA to confirm it. This CDR3 spans 14 amino acids. Germline lookup yields CDR1 SGHTA and CDR2 FQGTGA. The CDR3 loop reads CASSPQRGGDTQYF.

V usage is TRBV6-2 or TRBV6-3 and J usage is TRBJ2-7; TCRdb names TRBD2, which stays unverified in the absence of DNA. This CDR3 region has 14 residues. Germline lookup yields CDR1 MNHEY and CDR2 SVGEGT. Here the CDR3 reads CASSTLTSGYEQYF.

The rearrangement joins TRBV6-1 to TRBJ2-1; TCRdb names TRBD2, which stays unverified in the absence of DNA. Germline V lookup: CDR1 MNHNS, CDR2 SASEGT. CDR3 length equals 15 residues. This CDR3 is CASSEAGQLAGLGFF.